This T cell receptor beta chain comes out of a study of cytomegalovirus exposure and HLA in healthy donors. In the PCR, 60 Vbeta and 13 Jbeta primers were used. Clones were read by immunoSEQ multiplex PCR, and TCRdb kept only the in-frame ones, dropping some. The sample comprises about 120,000 clones, 75% to 80% of which are singletons, and about 3.5% rests with the top ten. In this sample, this clone turned up once. The specimen sequenced was PBMCs. The receptor was derived from a woman between 25 and 40 years old in good health and CMV-seropositive.

The CDR3 region has the DNA TGTGCCAGCAGCTTGGCCGGACTAGCGGGGCCCCCAGAGACCCAGTACTTC. Translating it yields CASSLAGLAGPPETQYF. The rearrangement links TRBV5-4 to TRBJ2-5, with 12 bases lining up with TRBD2. The J segment lost 4 bases and the V segment lost 0 bases, leaving 7 bases of the junction unmatched. In germline, CDR1 is SGHNT, CDR2 YYREEE (reference sequence). The CDR3 spans 17 residues.